Presented here are 14 T cell receptor beta chains from one specimen sequenced in a study of regulatory T cells in long-lasting Graves disease. Arm-PCR with iRepertoire HTBI primers amplified the CDR3 regions for these TCR beta libraries. TCRdb analysed the multiplex PCR reads with MiXCR anew, one entry per CDR3 protein. The sample includes a few hundred thousand distinct CDR3 sequences, 10% to 15% of them seen just once. Noted time point: newly diagnosed GD, antithyroid drugs for less than 3 months. From PBMCs, RNA was extracted and then used to make the TCR library. This same sample was also taken into another study, of T cells in Graves' hyperthyroidism and ophthalmopathy.

This specimen consisted of peripheral blood mononuclear cells (PBMCs), obtained at new diagnosis, from a patient treated with antithyroid drugs. The receptor set was obtained from a woman aged 18-30 years with Graves disease.

This clonotype was counted ten times or more. The rearrangement joins TRBV7-9 to TRBJ2-1, with 8 positions matching TRBD1. After removal of 1 base from V and 7 bases from J, the junction contained 6 bases not matched to a gene. This CDR3 has 15 amino acids. CDR1 is SEHNR and CDR2 is FQNEAQ in the germline V gene (reference sequence). The CDR3 loop reads CASSLVQGAMNEQFF. The CDR3 bases are TGTGCCAGCAGCTTAGTTCAGGGGGCGATGAATGAGCAGTTCTTC. The full variable domain, completed using reference TRBV7-9 and TRBJ2-1, is DTGVSQNPRHKITKRGQNVTFRCDPISEHNRLYWYRQTLGQGPEFLTYFQNEAQLEKSRLLSDRFSAERPKGSFSTLEIQRTEQGDSAMYLCASSLVQGAMNEQFFGPGTRLTVL.

Ten or more counts support this clonotype. The J gene is TRBJ2-3, the V gene TRBV7-8; D is uncertain. CDR3 length equals 14 residues. The V end was cut by 6 bases, the J end by 5 bases, with 15 bases between. The germline V gene has CDR1 SGHVS and CDR2 FQNEAQ. The CDR3 coding sequence is TGTGCCAGCAGTCCCACGGGCAAGGGAGATACGCAGTATTTT. This sequence encodes CASSPTGKGDTQYF. Together with reference TRBV7-8 and TRBJ2-3, the CDR3 gives the full variable domain: GAGVSQSPRYKVAKRGQDVALRCDPISGHVSLFWYQQALGQGPEFLTYFQNEAQLDKSGLPSDRFFAERPEGSVSTLKIQRTQQEDSAVYLCASSPTGKGDTQYFGPGTRLTVL.

This clonotype has just a few counts. The chain uses TRBV4-3 and TRBJ2-7, with TRBD2 matching 9 bases. Germline V gives CDR1 LGHNA, CDR2 YSLEER. V shed 4 bases, J shed 2 bases, and the junction held 9 bases outside the gene matches. This CDR3 has 16 amino acids. CDR3 DNA: TGCGCCAGCAGCCTGAGGGCGGGAGGGAAACCCTACGAGCAGTACTTC. This sequence encodes CASSLRAGGKPYEQYF.

This clonotype was seen many times. The chain combines TRBV5-1 with TRBJ2-3; TRBD2 agrees at 9 bases. Losses at the gene ends were 4 bases for V and 4 bases for J; bases not matched to a gene: 13. The germline V gene encodes CDR1 SGHRS and CDR2 YFSETQ. CDR3 size: 17 residues. CDR3 protein: CASSLIRGGASSDTQYF. In DNA, the CDR3 is TGCGCCAGCAGCCTGATTCGCGGGGGGGCCTCGTCAGATACGCAGTATTTT.

This clonotype was counted ten times or more. The V call is TRBV7-2, the J call TRBJ2-1; TRBD1 aligns across 7 bases. CDR3 length equals 13 residues. Germline CDR1 and CDR2: SGHTA and FQGNSA. Trimming took 5 bases from V and 13 from J; bases not matched to a gene: 11. In DNA form, the CDR3 reads TGTGCCAGCAGCCAAGGGGCTGGGACAGCACAGTTCTTC. Residues: CASSQGAGTAQFF.

This clonotype was seen ten or more times. The genes are TRBV6-1 and TRBJ2-3; a weak D match, TRBD1 (6 bases). The CDR3 totals 16 residues. Trimming stripped 0 bases from V and 1 base from J, with 11 bases between. Germline V gene sequence: CDR1 MNHNS, CDR2 SASEGT. CDR3 in amino acids: CASSEAGALGTDTQYF. CDR3 sequence (DNA): TGTGCCAGCAGTGAAGCGGGGGCTTTGGGCACAGATACGCAGTATTTT.

J is TRBJ2-4 and V is TRBV7-9; weak D call: TRBD2 (6 bases). V lost 1 base, J lost 3 bases, and 13 bases lay in between. Germline V gene sequence: CDR1 SEHNR, CDR2 FQNEAQ (reference sequence). This CDR3 region has 16 residues. The CDR3 loop reads CASSLDRRGRKNIQYF. CDR3 nucleotide sequence: TGTGCCAGCAGCTTAGATAGGCGGGGACGCAAAAACATTCAGTACTTC.

The sample holds many counts of this clonotype. The chain joins TRBV6-1 to TRBJ2-3; D tentatively fits TRBD1 or TRBD2 (5 bases each). The CDR3 runs to 13 residues. The V gene lost 2 bases and the J gene lost 4 bases, with 7 bases spanning the gap. Looked up from germline, CDR1 is MNHNS and CDR2 is SASEGT. The CDR3 DNA follows: TGTGCCAGCAGTGAACAGGGAGCAGATACGCAGTATTTT. Translating gives CASSEQGADTQYF.

This clonotype was recorded many times. This sequence joins TRBV20-1 and TRBJ2-1; D possibly corresponds to TRBD2 (5 bases). From germline, CDR1 is DFQATT and CDR2 SNEGSKA (reference sequence). The CDR3 spans 16 residues. V was trimmed by 2 bases and J by 8 bases, leaving 22 bases between them. The CDR3 DNA sequence: TGCAGTGCTAGACCCAGAACGGAGGCACACCGGGATGAGCAGTTCTTC. This translates into CSARPRTEAHRDEQFF.

This clonotype was found a few times. The rearrangement links TRBV30 to TRBJ2-3; D is perhaps TRBD1 or TRBD2 (6 bases each). The germline V and J ends were trimmed by 4 bases and 0 bases, with 14 bases remaining between them. Germline loops: CDR1 GTSNPN, CDR2 SVGIG (reference sequence). The CDR3 sequence is 15 residues long. The CDR3 spells CAWTTGATSTDTQYF. CDR3 sequence (DNA): TGTGCCTGGACAACGGGGGCAACTAGCACAGATACGCAGTATTTT.

Ten or more counts support this clonotype. The J gene is TRBJ2-3, the V gene TRBV7-3; TRBD2 matches at 8 bases. There are 17 residues in the CDR3. CDR1 and CDR2 from the germline V gene are SGHTA and FQGTGA. V was clipped by 2 bases and J by 4 bases; unmatched bases: 11. CDR3 in amino acids: CASSLGPGLEAADTQYF. The CDR3 region has the DNA TGTGCCAGCAGCTTAGGTCCGGGACTAGAGGCCGCAGATACGCAGTATTTT.

J is TRBJ1-2 and V is TRBV4-1; 8 bases fit TRBD1. CDR3 size: 15 residues. CDR1 is MGHRA, CDR2 YSYEKL, per germline. Trimming at V came to 1 base and at J to 7 bases, leaving 8 bases not matched to a gene. DNA of the CDR3: TGCGCCAGCAGCCAAGGAGGGGCAGGGGGCTCTGGCTACACCTTC. It translates to CASSQGGAGGSGYTF.

This clonotype came up many times. The chain uses TRBV5-4 and TRBJ2-7; 15 nucleotides agree with TRBD2. CDR3 length equals 17 residues. V shed 1 base and J 5 bases; nucleotides not matched to a gene: 7. CDR1 and CDR2 from the germline V gene are SGHNT and YYREEE (reference sequence). The CDR3 DNA reads TGTGCCAGCAGCTTGTCCCCGGGACTAGCGGGAGGTAACGAGCAGTACTTC. Amino acids: CASSLSPGLAGGNEQYF.

This clonotype was found many times. The chain carries TRBV18 and TRBJ1-5; TRBD1 matches at 8 bases. The CDR3 runs to 17 residues. J was trimmed by 1 base and V by 3 bases; bases with no gene match: 8. Germline lookup yields CDR1 KGHSH and CDR2 LQKENI. Written as DNA, the CDR3 is TGTGCCAGCTCACCTAGACGGACAGGGCTCAGCAATCAGCCCCAGCATTTT. It codes for CASSPRRTGLSNQPQHF.